This T cell receptor beta chain was recovered during a study of T cell repertoires in cytomegalovirus infection. For the study at large: CMV infection together with matching HLA type was indicated by public TCR beta signatures. The study's findings and limits: What dominated the ex vivo response were HLA-C-restricted CMV-specific TCR beta clonotypes. Carriers of CMV and the relevant HLA type were discriminated by public TCR beta frequency.

TCRdb used MiXCR to reprocess the reads, holding one entry per CDR3 protein. Here the sample spans approximately 700,000 distinct CDR3 sequences, roughly 36% being singletons. Regarding this clonotype: Its cognate antigen is unknown. A much larger clonotype is one base distant, so this may be a read error. No conserved phenylalanine or tryptophan is present at the end of the CDR3, so a read error is the likely explanation.

The V gene lost 8 bases and the J gene lost 0 bases, with 11 bases spanning the gap. This CDR3 has 15 amino acids. CDR1 and CDR2 (germline): SGHTA, FQGNSA. What was sequenced was PBMCs. The clonotype comes from a human donor in good health (CMV status not recorded). Some clones in this sample may be carry-over from other donors' samples. The chain has TRBV7-2 and TRBJ2-6, with a possible D match to TRBD2 (6 bases). CDR3 protein: CASGGGNSGANVLTL. The CDR3 coding sequence is TGTGCCAGCGGTGGCGGGAACTCTGGGGCCAACGTCCTGACTTTA.